Below are 20 T cell receptor beta chains sequenced from a single sample in a study of breast tumors, draining lymph nodes, adjacent tissues. TCRdb independently ran MiXCR on the multiplex PCR reads; one entry per CDR3 protein. The data show 190,000 or so distinct CDR3 sequences, 25% to 40% seen once. Breast cancer patients provided tissue from their axillary draining lymph nodes. Sequences were obtained from axillary lymph node tissue. These receptors all stem from a female donor with breast cancer. Some clones in this sample may be carry-over from other donors' samples.

This clonotype was seen more than once but under ten times. This may arise from a read error, as a much more abundant clone is one base away. The V and J genes are TRBV20-1 and TRBJ2-1; TRBD1 matches 7 bases. There are 15 residues in the CDR3. V lost 1 base and J lost 6; bases outside the gene matches: 9. CDR1 DFQATT and CDR2 SNEGSKA come from the germline V gene (reference sequence). CDR3: CSARARTGASNEQFF. The CDR3 bases are TGCAGTGCTAGAGCTAGGACAGGAGCCTCCAATGAGCAGTTCTTC.

This clonotype was recorded many times. The chain uses TRBV5-1 and TRBJ2-3, with 11 bases aligning to TRBD2. V shed 0 bases, J shed 0 bases, and the junction held 3 bases outside the gene matches. Looked up from germline, CDR1 is SGHRS and CDR2 is YFSETQ. This CDR3 has 17 amino acids. CDR3 region: CASSLALAGGSTDTQYF. The CDR3 DNA is TGCGCCAGCAGCTTGGCCCTAGCGGGGGGTAGCACAGATACGCAGTATTTT. Combining the CDR3 with reference TRBV5-1 and TRBJ2-3 gives the whole variable domain KAGVTQTPRYLIKTRGQQVTLSCSPISGHRSVSWYQQTPGQGLQFLFEYFSETQRNKGNFPGRFSGRQFSNSRSEMNVSTLELGDSALYLCASSLALAGGSTDTQYFGPGTRLTVL.

Many counts were recorded for this clonotype. The rearrangement links TRBV7-9 to TRBJ1-6; 7 positions match TRBD1. V shed 5 bases and J 8 bases; nucleotides not matched to a gene: 6. Germline values: CDR1 SEHNR, CDR2 FQNEAQ (reference sequence). The CDR3 runs to 14 residues. The CDR3 sequence is CASSRGQPYSPLHF. The CDR3 bases are TGTGCCAGCAGCCGGGGACAGCCATATTCACCCCTCCACTTT.

This clonotype occurred many times. The chain carries TRBV28 and TRBJ2-7, with 12 positions matching TRBD1. The germline V gene has CDR1 MDHEN and CDR2 SYDVKM. V was pared by 0 bases and J by 5 bases, with 8 bases of the junction left unmatched. This CDR3 spans 17 amino acids. CDR3 protein: CASSLWVGTGGANEQYF. The CDR3 nucleotides read TGTGCCAGCAGTTTATGGGTCGGGACAGGGGGCGCCAACGAGCAGTACTTC.

This clonotype has a count of ten or more. The rearrangement links TRBV9 to TRBJ1-2; weak D call: TRBD1 (6 bases). Germline CDR1 reads SGDLS; CDR2 reads YYNGEE. Between the trimmed V and J ends, which lost 3 bases and 5 bases, there was a span of 17 bases. The CDR3 extends over 15 amino acids. The CDR3 coding sequence is TGTGCCAGCAGCGCCGGCGAGGGGGTAGGGTATGGCTACACCTTC. It specifies CASSAGEGVGYGYTF.

Many counts were recorded for this clonotype. The chain links TRBV6-1 to TRBJ1-5; D may be TRBD1 (6 bases). Trimming stripped 4 bases from V and 5 bases from J, with 15 bases between. The V gene's germline CDR1 is MNHNS and CDR2 SASEGT. The CDR3 totals 15 residues. The CDR3 bases are TGTGCCAGCAGTGCCCAGCGGGACATCTATCAGCCCCAGCATTTT. This codes for CASSAQRDIYQPQHF.

This clonotype has at least ten counts. The chain couples TRBV20-1 to TRBJ2-5; 7 bases match TRBD1. The length of the CDR3 is 14 residues. The germline V gene encodes CDR1 DFQATT and CDR2 SNEGSKA (reference sequence). Losses at the gene ends were 5 bases for V and 5 bases for J; bases not matched to a gene: 11. CDR3: CSAGYRDSGETQYF. CDR3 coding DNA: TGCAGTGCTGGGTACCGGGACAGCGGCGAGACCCAGTACTTC.

This sequence joins TRBV28 and TRBJ2-1, with a tentative D call TRBD2 (6 bases). Germline V gives CDR1 MDHEN, CDR2 SYDVKM. Trimming took 6 bases from V and 9 from J, leaving 15 bases between them. The length of the CDR3 is 13 residues. CDR3: CASSRGGAVEQFF. The CDR3 DNA reads TGTGCCAGCAGCCGGGGAGGCGCGGTTGAGCAGTTCTTC.

This clonotype was observed a handful of times. The chain joins TRBV18 to TRBJ2-1, with D possibly matching TRBD1 (5 bases). CDR1 and CDR2 from the germline V gene are KGHSH and LQKENI. This CDR3 comprises 14 residues. The V end was cut by 3 bases, the J end by 6 bases, with 12 bases between. The CDR3 protein is CASSPQGMVNEQFF. The CDR3 bases are TGTGCCAGCTCACCTCAGGGAATGGTCAATGAGCAGTTCTTC.

Ten or more counts support this clonotype. The chain is built from TRBV11-2 and TRBJ2-2, with TRBD1 as a possible D gene (5 bases). The CDR3 runs to 14 residues. Germline assignment: CDR1 SGHAT and CDR2 FQNNGV. Between the trimmed V and J ends, which lost 3 bases and 2 bases, there was a span of 7 bases. CDR3 sequence reads: CASSFDSNTGELFF. Here the CDR3 DNA reads TGTGCCAGCAGCTTCGACAGTAACACCGGGGAGCTGTTTTTT. The full variable domain, its missing parts supplied by reference TRBV11-2 and TRBJ2-2, is EAGVAQSPRYKIIEKRQSVAFWCNPISGHATLYWYQQILGQGPKLLIQFQNNGVVDDSQLPKDRFSAERLKGVDSTLKIQPAKLEDSAVYLCASSFDSNTGELFFGEGSRLTVL.

This clonotype was seen ten or more times. The chain links TRBV6-1 to TRBJ2-5; 14 positions agree with TRBD2. CDR1 MNHNS and CDR2 SASEGT come from the germline V gene. The CDR3 has 17 amino acids. V lost 5 bases to trimming and J lost 7 bases; unmatched junction nucleotides: 12. CDR3 in DNA: TGTGCCAGCAGTCCCGGGACTAGCGGGGGCCGACTGGGGACCCAGTACTTC. Translating it yields CASSPGTSGGRLGTQYF.

This clonotype was seen ten or more times. J is TRBJ2-7 and V is TRBV4-3; 7 bases map to TRBD1. Germline loops: CDR1 LGHNA, CDR2 YSLEER. Trimming removed 3 bases from V and 1 base from J; junction bases left unmatched: 6. The CDR3 totals 15 residues. The CDR3 DNA reads TGCGCCAGCAGCCAGAGGACAGGTAGATCCTACGAGCAGTACTTC. Amino acids: CASSQRTGRSYEQYF.

This clonotype was recorded many times. The V and J genes are TRBV27 and TRBJ2-7; 9 nucleotides agree with TRBD2. The V gene's germline CDR1 is MNHEY and CDR2 SMNVEV (reference sequence). After removal of 5 bases from V and 12 bases from J, the junction contained 20 bases not matched to a gene. This CDR3 is built from 16 residues. The CDR3 region is CASSITSQREAKERYF. The CDR3 coding sequence is TGTGCCAGCAGTATTACTAGCCAGCGGGAGGCCAAGGAAAGGTACTTC.

This clonotype was seen repeatedly, ten times or more. The chain recombines TRBV7-6 with TRBJ2-2; D may be TRBD1 (5 bases). V lost 1 base, J lost 6 bases, and 12 bases lay in between. Germline V gene data show CDR1 as SGHVS and CDR2 as FNYEAQ. This CDR3 has 15 residues. In nucleotides, the CDR3 is TGTGCCAGCAGCTTAGACCTTGGCAGGGCCGGGGAGCTGTTTTTT. Protein product: CASSLDLGRAGELFF.

In this sample, this clonotype turned up once. This sequence joins TRBV7-3 and TRBJ2-7; a weak D match, TRBD1 (6 bases). V lost 5 bases and J lost 8, with 10 bases in between. CDR1 SGHTA and CDR2 FQGTGA come from the germline V gene. There are 11 residues in the CDR3. In DNA, the CDR3 is TGTGCCAGCAGCGCAGGGGCCAAGCAGTACTTC. Translating it yields CASSAGAKQYF.

This clonotype was observed a few times. The chain has TRBV5-8 and TRBJ2-2, with D possibly TRBD1 on 5 matching bases. CDR1 SGHTS and CDR2 YDEGEE come from the germline V gene. Trimming took 1 base from V and 4 from J, leaving 17 bases between them. The CDR3 runs to 17 residues. The CDR3 DNA reads TGTGCCAGCAGCTTGAATGTCAGGGTGGAGAGCACCGGGGAGCTGTTTTTT. It encodes CASSLNVRVESTGELFF.

Turning to this clonotype: This sequence may be a read error, since a much larger clone differs from it by one base. The V gene is TRBV7-9, the J gene TRBJ2-3; weak D call: TRBD1 (5 bases). Trimming removed 5 bases at V and 0 bases at J, with 9 bases between. The CDR3 extends over 14 amino acids. The V gene's germline CDR1 is SEHNR and CDR2 FQNEAQ (reference sequence). The CDR3 reads CASSVPGSTDTQYF. The CDR3 bases are TGTGCCAGCAGCGTACCAGGGAGCACAGATACGCAGTATTTT.

This clonotype was detected ten times or more. This rearrangement joins TRBV18 to TRBJ2-7, with 7 bases identical to TRBD2. Losses at the gene ends were 2 bases for V and 3 bases for J; bases not matched to a gene: 1. The CDR3 is 13 residues long. Germline CDR1 is KGHSH and CDR2 is LQKENI. DNA of the CDR3: TGTGCCAGCTCACCAGGGGGGGACTACGAGCAGTACTTC. Its translation: CASSPGGDYEQYF.

This clonotype was observed at least ten times. The chain is built from TRBV30 and TRBJ2-7; 9 bases match TRBD2. CDR1 is GTSNPN and CDR2 is SVGIG in the germline V gene (reference sequence). The trim removed 3 bases at V and 6 bases at J, leaving 9 bases unmatched. The CDR3 has 14 amino acids. CDR3 nucleotide sequence: TGTGCCTGGAGGCGGCGGGGGGGGGAAGCCGAGCAGTACTTC. Translated: CAWRRRGGEAEQYF.

The V gene is TRBV20-1, the J gene TRBJ2-5, with D tentatively TRBD1 or TRBD2 (5 bases each). Trimming pared 6 bases from V and 5 bases from J, leaving 22 bases between. CDR1 DFQATT and CDR2 SNEGSKA come from the germline V gene (reference sequence). CDR3 length equals 15 residues. The CDR3 DNA sequence: TGCAGTGCCAGCAGTGGGACCGGGGCAAGGGAGACCCAGTACTTC. This sequence encodes CSASSGTGARETQYF.